This T cell receptor (beta chain) stems from a study of long-term antiretroviral therapy in people with HIV. The germline V gene encodes CDR1 MNHEY and CDR2 SMNVEV (reference sequence). The CDR3 spans 18 residues. Trimming took 5 bases from V and 0 from J, leaving 19 bases between them. Survey level was the resolution at which the v3.0 immunoSEQ assay ran. The data were produced by immunoSEQ multiplex PCR, yet TCRdb's version contains in-frame clones alone and is incomplete. The sample yields about 21,000 clones, around 84% seen once. The samples, holding about 0.95-10 million cryopreserved PBMC, were thawed before DNA extraction was carried out.

This specimen consisted of unsorted PBMCs, obtained 1.9 years after starting antiretroviral therapy. The rearrangement uses TRBV27 and TRBJ1-4; no clear D. This sequence originates from a woman in her 50s with HIV. CDR3 sequence reads: CASSPRGSAWTTNEKLFF. Written as DNA, the CDR3 is TGTGCCAGCAGTCCCCGTGGATCGGCCTGGACAACTAATGAAAAACTGTTTTTT. Complete variable domain (other parts from reference TRBV27 and TRBJ1-4): EAQVTQNPRYLITVTGKKLTVTCSQNMNHEYMSWYRQDPGLGLRQIYYSMNVEVTDKGDVPEGYKVSRKEKRNFPLILESPSPNQTSLYFCASSPRGSAWTTNEKLFFGSGTQLSVL.